The present T cell receptor beta chain was sequenced within a study of blood T cell repertoires in COVID-19. Per the study methods: Amplifying reference gene primers gave estimates of nucleated cell counts. Sequencing used immunoSEQ multiplex PCR; TCRdb keeps in-frame clones, though not all of them. The DNA was the basis for D and trimming; V, J and clone size are from that table. The table lists about 460,000 clones, about 85% of them singletons. In terms of age and location, participants ranged from roughly 18 to 95 years and lived in about 25 US areas. Two consecutive negative NP/OP PCR tests, clearance, or resolved symptoms defined Cohort 3 recovery. The CDR3 runs to 16 residues. V lost 4 bases to trimming and J lost 0 bases; unmatched junction nucleotides: 8. Germline V gene sequence: CDR1 SGHRS, CDR2 YFSETQ.

Material: PBMCs or T cells enriched from blood (not recorded which). The chain carries TRBV5-1 and TRBJ1-1, with 8 bases that match TRBD1. This sequence was found in a woman aged 60 to 75 who had recovered from COVID-19. The CDR3 coding sequence is TGCGCCAGCAGCCCACAGGGACAGGACATGAACACTGAAGCTTTCTTT. Its translation is CASSPQGQDMNTEAFF.